This section outlines one T cell receptor beta chain sequence together with its context. Its antigen is not identified. Sequencing targeted expressed TCRB transcripts, as all isolated RNA had been reverse transcribed. Clones were sequenced by immunoSEQ multiplex PCR, and TCRdb holds only the in-frame ones, with some missing. The repertoire holds 900,000 or so clones, with about 17% as singletons. The data derive from a study of beta chain features in type 1 diabetes. Study as a whole: Cell yields, age and gender were similar between patients and healthy donors. The study examined roughly 100 million sorted cells across all samples. Whole-study findings and limits: Patients with type 1 diabetes carried fewer insertions and had more deletions at their VDJ junctions. The study found moderately but significantly shorter TCRB CDR3s in all four CD4+ subsets of Type 1 diabetes patients.

The CDR3 sequence is 14 residues long. Germline values: CDR1 SGHTA, CDR2 FQGTGA. The V end was cut by 5 bases, the J end by 0 bases, with 9 bases between. Sequenced input: naive CD4+ T cells from blood. The V gene is TRBV7-3, the J gene TRBJ2-3; D not resolved. This TCR derives from a young woman in good health. In nucleotides, the CDR3 is TGTGCCAGCAGCCCTAGGTCTAGCACAGATACGCAGTATTTT. It codes for CASSPRSSTDTQYF.